These T cell receptor beta chains were read from a single sample in a study of blood T cell repertoires in COVID-19. Data came from immunoSEQ multiplex PCR; TCRdb stores just in-frame clones and leaves some out. The sample carries under 350,000 clones, approximately 85% recorded once. Sequencing was performed on peripheral blood. The receptors were sampled from a human donor in a cohort sampled during active COVID-19. Both conserved end residues are part of each CDR3. D genes are given only for firm matches. Rows give clone size only sometimes, using once, few, many, or a class for an expanded clone.

abundance: once; d_gene: .; v_gene: TRBV6-5; j_gene: TRBJ1-5; CDR3aa: CASSYSAGGQPQHF; CDR3nt: TGTGCCAGCAGTTACTCGGCGGGCGGTCAGCCCCAGCATTTT
abundance: .; d_gene: TRBD1; v_gene: TRBV3-1/TRBV3-2; j_gene: TRBJ1-5; CDR3aa: CASSSQGSKPQHF; CDR3nt: TGTGCCAGCAGCTCACAGGGGTCGAAGCCCCAGCATTTT
abundance: .; d_gene: TRBD1; v_gene: TRBV10-1; j_gene: TRBJ2-7; CDR3aa: CASSPRDRVYEQYF; CDR3nt: TGCGCCAGCAGCCCCCGGGACAGGGTATACGAGCAGTACTTC
abundance: .; d_gene: .; v_gene: TRBV15; j_gene: TRBJ1-5; CDR3aa: CATSRDKGNYVYQPQHF; CDR3nt: TGTGCCACCAGCAGAGATAAGGGGAATTACGTCTATCAGCCCCAGCATTTT
abundance: once; d_gene: .; v_gene: TRBV21-1; j_gene: TRBJ1-1; CDR3aa: CASSSLDSSITEAFF; CDR3nt: TGTGCCAGCAGCAGCCTAGACAGCTCTATCACTGAAGCTTTCTTT
abundance: .; d_gene: .; v_gene: TRBV19; j_gene: TRBJ2-1; CDR3aa: CASKDRYNEQFF; CDR3nt: TGTGCCAGTAAGGACAGATACAATGAGCAGTTCTTC
abundance: .; d_gene: TRBD2; v_gene: TRBV3-1/TRBV3-2; j_gene: TRBJ2-3; CDR3aa: CASSQDTSGADTQYF; CDR3nt: TGTGCCAGCAGCCAAGATACTAGCGGGGCAGATACGCAGTATTTT
abundance: .; d_gene: .; v_gene: TRBV7-2; j_gene: TRBJ1-5; CDR3aa: CASSLDRYANQPQHF; CDR3nt: TGTGCCAGCAGCTTGGACAGATACGCCAATCAGCCCCAGCATTTT
abundance: .; d_gene: TRBD2; v_gene: TRBV2; j_gene: TRBJ2-5; CDR3aa: CASTASGGALETQYF; CDR3nt: TGTGCCAGCACGGCTAGCGGGGGGGCCCTGGAGACCCAGTACTTC
abundance: once; d_gene: TRBD1; v_gene: TRBV18; j_gene: TRBJ1-1; CDR3aa: CASATGPNTEAFF; CDR3nt: TGTGCCAGCGCGACAGGGCCGAACACTGAAGCTTTCTTT
abundance: .; d_gene: TRBD1; v_gene: TRBV9; j_gene: TRBJ1-4; CDR3aa: CASNRGLNEKLFF; CDR3nt: TGTGCCAGCAACAGGGGGCTTAATGAAAAACTGTTTTTT
abundance: .; d_gene: TRBD1; v_gene: TRBV3-1/TRBV3-2; j_gene: TRBJ2-2; CDR3aa: CASATQGAGGELFF; CDR3nt: TGTGCCAGCGCAACACAGGGGGCCGGCGGGGAGCTGTTTTTT
abundance: few; d_gene: .; v_gene: TRBV30; j_gene: TRBJ1-5; CDR3aa: CAWSVGSGEGQPQHF; CDR3nt: TGTGCCTGGAGTGTAGGCTCAGGGGAGGGTCAGCCCCAGCATTTT
abundance: .; d_gene: TRBD2; v_gene: TRBV7-2; j_gene: TRBJ2-3; CDR3aa: CASSPRRAGDGDTQYF; CDR3nt: TGTGCCAGCAGCCCAAGGAGAGCGGGGGATGGGGATACGCAGTATTTT
abundance: few; d_gene: .; v_gene: TRBV10-3; j_gene: TRBJ1-5; CDR3aa: CAATAGSAQPQHF; CDR3nt: TGTGCCGCGACGGCGGGGTCGGCGCAGCCCCAGCATTTT
abundance: few; d_gene: TRBD2; v_gene: TRBV18; j_gene: TRBJ2-7; CDR3aa: CASSPGLAGAYEQYF; CDR3nt: TGTGCCAGCTCACCGGGACTAGCGGGGGCCTACGAGCAGTACTTC
abundance: .; d_gene: TRBD2; v_gene: TRBV7-7; j_gene: TRBJ2-2; CDR3aa: CATHSGSGELFF; CDR3nt: TGTGCCACCCACAGCGGGAGCGGGGAGCTGTTTTTT
abundance: .; d_gene: .; v_gene: TRBV3-1/TRBV3-2; j_gene: TRBJ2-7; CDR3aa: CASSQVRDIPYEQYF; CDR3nt: TGTGCCAGCAGCCAAGTAAGGGACATCCCCTACGAGCAGTACTTC
abundance: .; d_gene: .; v_gene: TRBV12-2; j_gene: TRBJ2-3; CDR3aa: CASRLVLAASTDTQYF; CDR3nt: TGTGCAAGTCGCTTAGTCCTAGCGGCTAGCACAGATACGCAGTATTTT
abundance: .; d_gene: .; v_gene: TRBV6-5; j_gene: TRBJ2-2; CDR3aa: CASRMNNANTGELFF; CDR3nt: TGTGCCAGCAGAATGAACAATGCGAACACCGGGGAGCTGTTTTTT
abundance: .; d_gene: TRBD2; v_gene: TRBV24-1; j_gene: TRBJ2-7; CDR3aa: CATSAGSGATAHEQYF; CDR3nt: TGTGCCACCAGTGCCGGAAGCGGGGCCACCGCCCACGAGCAGTACTTC
abundance: .; d_gene: .; v_gene: TRBV21-1; j_gene: TRBJ2-1; CDR3aa: CASSSWDSSSYNEQFF; CDR3nt: TGTGCCAGCAGCAGTTGGGACAGTAGCTCCTACAATGAGCAGTTCTTC
abundance: .; d_gene: TRBD1; v_gene: TRBV5-5; j_gene: TRBJ1-1; CDR3aa: CASSPRDSRMNTEAFF; CDR3nt: TGTGCCAGCAGCCCACGGGACAGTCGAATGAACACTGAAGCTTTCTTT
abundance: .; d_gene: .; v_gene: TRBV19; j_gene: TRBJ1-3; CDR3aa: CASSRPGDSKSGNTIYF; CDR3nt: TGTGCCAGTAGTCGCCCGGGAGATTCAAAATCTGGAAACACCATATATTTT